There are a few counts of the clone carrying this T cell receptor (beta chain). Its matching antigen is unknown. This sample stems from a study of T cells in Graves' hyperthyroidism and ophthalmopathy. Whole-study results and caveats: The majority of expanded thyroid clonotypes above 0.001 also appeared in blood. The model predicted ophthalmopathy a median around six months before onset.

Amplified regions were TCR beta CDR3 sequences from RNA transcripts. During a first-round RT-PCR of the TCR CDR3, the HTBI primer set was used. TCRdb reprocessed the multiplex PCR reads with MiXCR, giving one entry per CDR3 protein. The repertoire has hundreds of thousands of distinct CDR3 sequences, around 17% of them found once; the top ten carry about 17%. Absent ophthalmopathy progression within 18 months defined stable Graves' hyperthyroidism. Sample: blood. This receptor was obtained from a woman aged 18-29 years with Graves' hyperthyroidism.

DNA for the CDR3: TGTGCCTGGAGTGCACAGGCTAACTATGGCTACACCTTC. It is translated as CAWSAQANYGYTF. This chain uses TRBV30 with TRBJ1-2, with TRBD1 as a possible D gene (5 bases). CDR3 length equals 13 residues. V lost 1 base to trimming and J lost 0 bases, with 6 bases between them. Germline loops: CDR1 GTSNPN, CDR2 SVGIG (reference sequence).